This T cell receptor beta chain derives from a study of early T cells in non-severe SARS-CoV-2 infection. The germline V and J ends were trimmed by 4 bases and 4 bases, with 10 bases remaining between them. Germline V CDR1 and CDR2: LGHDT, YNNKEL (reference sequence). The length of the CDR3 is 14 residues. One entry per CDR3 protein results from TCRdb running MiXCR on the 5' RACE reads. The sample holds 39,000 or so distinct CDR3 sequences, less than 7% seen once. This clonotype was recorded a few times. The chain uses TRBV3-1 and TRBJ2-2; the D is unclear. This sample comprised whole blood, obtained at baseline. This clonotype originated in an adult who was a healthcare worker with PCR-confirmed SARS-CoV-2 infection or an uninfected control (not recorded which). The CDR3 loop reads CASSLRIPTGELFF. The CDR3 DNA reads TGTGCCAGCAGCCTCAGGATCCCCACCGGGGAGCTGTTTTTT. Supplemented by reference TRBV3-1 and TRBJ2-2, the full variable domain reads DTAVSQTPKYLVTQMGNDKSIKCEQNLGHDTMYWYKQDSKKFLKIMFSYNNKELIINETVPNRFSPKSPDKAHLNLHINSLELGDSAVYFCASSLRIPTGELFFGEGSRLTVL.